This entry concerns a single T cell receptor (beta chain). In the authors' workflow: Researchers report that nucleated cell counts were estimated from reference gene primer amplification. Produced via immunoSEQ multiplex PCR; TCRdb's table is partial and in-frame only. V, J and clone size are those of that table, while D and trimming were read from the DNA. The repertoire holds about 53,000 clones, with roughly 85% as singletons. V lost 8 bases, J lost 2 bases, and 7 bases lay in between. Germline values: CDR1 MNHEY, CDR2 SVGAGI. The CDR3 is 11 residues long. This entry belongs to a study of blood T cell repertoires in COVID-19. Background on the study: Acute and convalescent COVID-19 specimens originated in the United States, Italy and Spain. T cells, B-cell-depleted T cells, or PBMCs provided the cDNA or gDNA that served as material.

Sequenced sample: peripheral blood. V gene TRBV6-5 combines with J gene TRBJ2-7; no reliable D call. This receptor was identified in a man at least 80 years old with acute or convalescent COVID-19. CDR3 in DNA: TGTGCCAGCCACTACACCTACGAGCAGTACTTC. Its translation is CASHYTYEQYF.